These T cell receptor beta chains were read from a single sample in a study of cytomegalovirus exposure and HLA in healthy donors. Method: immunoSEQ multiplex PCR; TCRdb's copy keeps in-frame clones and lacks some. Seen here are fewer than 150,000 clones, around 63% observed once, and the top ten hold over 1.5%. The sample consisted of PBMCs. The receptors originated from a human donor in good health. CDR3s include the opening cysteine and the closing phenylalanine or tryptophan. D genes are given only for firm matches. A row's size may be missing; if present it is once, few, many or a size class.

clone_size | d_call | j_call | v_call | cdr3_aa | cdr3_nt
- | TRBD2 | TRBJ2-5 | TRBV7-9 | CASSPSGSRQLETQYF | TGTGCCAGCAGCCCGAGCGGGAGTCGCCAGCTAGAGACCCAGTACTTC
- | TRBD2 | TRBJ2-5 | TRBV6-1 | CASSESVRERQETQYF | TGTGCCAGCAGTGAATCTGTGCGGGAGAGACAAGAGACCCAGTACTTC
- | - | TRBJ2-7 | TRBV6-5 | CASSYTWQAPYEQYF | TGTGCCAGCAGTTACACCTGGCAGGCCCCCTACGAGCAGTACTTC
- | - | TRBJ1-2 | TRBV19 | CASSIRGDGYTF | TGTGCCAGTAGTATAAGGGGCGATGGCTACACCTTC
- | - | TRBJ2-1 | TRBV28 | CASRIGGSYNEQFF | TGTGCCAGCCGGATTGGCGGATCCTACAATGAGCAGTTCTTC
- | TRBD2 | TRBJ2-5 | TRBV11-3 | CASSHYERTSGQETQYF | TGTGCCAGCAGCCATTACGAACGGACTAGCGGGCAAGAGACCCAGTACTTC
- | TRBD1 | TRBJ2-7 | TRBV19 | CASSPADRTTYEQYF | TGTGCCAGTAGTCCGGCGGACAGGACAACCTACGAGCAGTACTTC
- | - | TRBJ2-3 | TRBV9 | CASSAQTHQTTDTQYF | TGTGCCAGCAGCGCCCAGACTCACCAGACCACAGATACGCAGTATTTT
- | TRBD2 | TRBJ2-4 | TRBV11-3 | CASSLVPLAGKFLAKNIQYF | TGTGCCAGCAGCTTAGTTCCACTAGCGGGGAAATTTCTAGCCAAAAACATTCAGTACTTC
once | - | TRBJ2-3 | TRBV10-3 | CAISVKGSTDTQYF | TGTGCCATCAGCGTGAAGGGGAGCACAGATACGCAGTATTTT
- | TRBD1 | TRBJ2-3 | TRBV7-7 | CASSLGLGTVTDTQYF | TGTGCCAGCAGCTTAGGGCTCGGGACAGTCACAGATACGCAGTATTTT
- | - | TRBJ2-5 | TRBV10-2 | CASSGRSGVETQYF | TGCGCCAGCAGTGGGCGGTCGGGGGTCGAGACCCAGTACTTC
- | TRBD1 | TRBJ1-1 | TRBV13 | CASSSIDRGIAEAFF | TGTGCCAGCAGTTCCATAGACAGGGGAATCGCTGAAGCTTTCTTT
- | TRBD2 | TRBJ2-5 | TRBV7-9 | CASSLIVAGMRETQYF | TGTGCCAGCAGCTTAATCGTAGCGGGAATGAGAGAGACCCAGTACTTC
- | TRBD2 | TRBJ2-7 | TRBV7-9 | CASSLGRGGSYEQYF | TGTGCCAGCAGCTTAGGCCGGGGGGGGTCCTACGAGCAGTACTTC
few | - | TRBJ2-1 | TRBV7-9 | CASSRDFEQFF | TGTGCCAGCAGTCGGGACTTTGAGCAGTTCTTC
- | TRBD2 | TRBJ2-7 | TRBV6-5 | CASSSDGTTLNNEQYF | TGTGCCAGCAGTTCAGACGGGACTACCTTGAACAACGAGCAGTACTTC
few | - | TRBJ1-5 | TRBV10-3 | CAISEPDQPQHF | TGTGCCATCAGTGAGCCTGATCAGCCCCAGCATTTT
once | TRBD2 | TRBJ2-7 | TRBV6-1 | CASSEVGVSGDEQYF | TGTGCCAGCAGTGAGGTGGGGGTTAGCGGGGACGAGCAGTACTTC
- | - | TRBJ1-5 | TRBV7-8 | CASSLRRQATGQPQHF | TGTGCCAGCAGCCTGAGACGACAGGCAACGGGTCAGCCCCAGCATTTT
- | TRBD1 | TRBJ2-1 | TRBV28 | CASMGQGAWNEQFF | TGTGCCAGCATGGGACAGGGGGCCTGGAATGAGCAGTTCTTC
- | TRBD2 | TRBJ2-6 | TRBV5-5 | CASSPPRVAGGANVLTF | TGTGCCAGCAGCCCCCCTAGGGTAGCGGGTGGGGCCAACGTCCTGACTTTC
- | - | TRBJ2-7 | TRBV4-1 | CASSQPTGGKNYEQYF | TGCGCCAGCAGCCAACCGACCGGGGGTAAGAACTACGAGCAGTACTTC
- | TRBD2 | TRBJ2-7 | TRBV7-3 | CASSSSGAYEQYF | TGTGCCAGCAGTTCTAGCGGGGCCTACGAGCAGTACTTC
- | TRBD2 | TRBJ2-1 | TRBV15 | CATSSPGLAGVREQFF | TGTGCCACCAGCAGTCCGGGACTAGCGGGAGTAAGGGAGCAGTTCTTC
- | - | TRBJ2-2 | TRBV5-1 | CASSLGGTTGELFF | TGCGCCAGCAGTTTGGGCGGGACCACCGGGGAGCTGTTTTTT
- | TRBD1 | TRBJ2-4 | TRBV28 | CASSFATGTGAKNIQYF | TGTGCCAGCAGTTTCGCCACCGGGACAGGGGCGAAAAACATTCAGTACTTC
- | - | TRBJ1-5 | TRBV15 | CATSRDKQPQHF | TGTGCCACCAGCAGAGATAAACAGCCCCAGCATTTT
- | TRBD1 | TRBJ2-2 | TRBV4-2 | CASSQGGTGVTGELFF | TGTGCCAGCAGCCAAGGTGGGACAGGGGTTACCGGGGAGCTGTTTTTT
once | TRBD1 | TRBJ2-2 | TRBV6-5 | CASSYYDRGNTGELFF | TGTGCCAGCAGTTACTACGACAGGGGAAACACCGGGGAGCTGTTTTTT
few | - | TRBJ2-7 | TRBV2 | CASSTSYEQYF | TGTGCCAGCAGCACCAGCTACGAGCAGTACTTC
few | TRBD1 | TRBJ2-5 | TRBV9 | CASSTGTGGRRETQYF | TGTGCCAGCAGCACCGGGACAGGGGGAAGGAGGGAGACCCAGTACTTC
- | TRBD1 | TRBJ2-2 | TRBV25-1 | CASSEYAGGTDTGELFF | TGTGCCAGCAGTGAATACGCAGGTGGGACAGACACCGGGGAGCTGTTTTTT
few | - | TRBJ1-1 | TRBV6-4 | CASSDSANTEAFF | TGTGCCAGCAGTGACTCGGCGAACACTGAAGCTTTCTTT
- | - | TRBJ2-7 | TRBV10-3 | CAISEEGLGYEQYF | TGTGCCATCAGTGAGGAGGGACTGGGCTACGAGCAGTACTTC